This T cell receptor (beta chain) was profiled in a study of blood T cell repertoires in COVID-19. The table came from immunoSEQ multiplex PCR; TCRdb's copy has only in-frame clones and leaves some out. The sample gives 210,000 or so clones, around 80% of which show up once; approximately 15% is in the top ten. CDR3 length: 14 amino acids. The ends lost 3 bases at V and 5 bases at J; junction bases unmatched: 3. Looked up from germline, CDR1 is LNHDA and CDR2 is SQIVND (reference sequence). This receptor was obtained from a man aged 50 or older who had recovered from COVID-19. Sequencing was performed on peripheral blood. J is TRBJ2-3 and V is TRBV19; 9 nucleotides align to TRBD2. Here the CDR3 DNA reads TGTGCCAGTAGTATTGGCGGGGGGGAAGATACGCAGTATTTT. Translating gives CASSIGGGEDTQYF.